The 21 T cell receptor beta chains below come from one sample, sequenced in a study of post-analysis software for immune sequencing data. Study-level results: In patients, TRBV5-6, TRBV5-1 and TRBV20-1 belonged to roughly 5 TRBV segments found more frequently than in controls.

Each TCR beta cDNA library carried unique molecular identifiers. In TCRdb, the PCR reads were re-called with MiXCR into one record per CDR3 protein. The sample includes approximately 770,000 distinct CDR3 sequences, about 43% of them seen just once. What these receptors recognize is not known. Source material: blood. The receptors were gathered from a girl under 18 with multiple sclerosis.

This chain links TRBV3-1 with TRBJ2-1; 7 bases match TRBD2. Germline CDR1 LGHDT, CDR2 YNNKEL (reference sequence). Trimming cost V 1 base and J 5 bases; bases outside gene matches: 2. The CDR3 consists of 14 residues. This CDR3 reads CASSQALADNEQFF. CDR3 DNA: TGTGCCAGCAGCCAAGCCCTAGCGGACAATGAGCAGTTCTTC.

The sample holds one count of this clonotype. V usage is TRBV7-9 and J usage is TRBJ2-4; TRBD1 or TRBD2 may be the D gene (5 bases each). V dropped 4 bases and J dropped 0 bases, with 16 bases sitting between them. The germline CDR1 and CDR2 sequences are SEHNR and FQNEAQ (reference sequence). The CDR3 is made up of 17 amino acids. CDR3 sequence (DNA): TGTGCCAGCAGCTCGGGACGGGATTTTCTAGCCAAAAACATTCAGTACTTC. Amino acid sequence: CASSSGRDFLAKNIQYF.

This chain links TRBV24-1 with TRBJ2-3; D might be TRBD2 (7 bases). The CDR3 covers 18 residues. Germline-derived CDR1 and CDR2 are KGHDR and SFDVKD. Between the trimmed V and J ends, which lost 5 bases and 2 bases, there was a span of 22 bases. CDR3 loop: CATSGGGPEAGYTDTQYF. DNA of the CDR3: TGTGCCACCAGTGGGGGGGGGCCCGAAGCGGGGTACACAGATACGCAGTATTTT.

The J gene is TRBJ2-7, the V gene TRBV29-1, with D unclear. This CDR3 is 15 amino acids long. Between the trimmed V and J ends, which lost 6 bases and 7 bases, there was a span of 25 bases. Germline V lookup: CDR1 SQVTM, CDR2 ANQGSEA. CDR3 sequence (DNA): TGCAGCGTCGACTTATCCTGGTCTCTCTACAATGAGCAGTACTTC. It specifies CSVDLSWSLYNEQYF.

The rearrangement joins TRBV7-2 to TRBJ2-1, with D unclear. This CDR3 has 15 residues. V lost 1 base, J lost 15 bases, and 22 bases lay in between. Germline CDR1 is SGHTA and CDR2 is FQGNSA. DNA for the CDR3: TGTGCCAGCAGCTTAGGGGCGAGCTCCTACAATGAACGGTTCTTC. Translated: CASSLGASSYNERFF.

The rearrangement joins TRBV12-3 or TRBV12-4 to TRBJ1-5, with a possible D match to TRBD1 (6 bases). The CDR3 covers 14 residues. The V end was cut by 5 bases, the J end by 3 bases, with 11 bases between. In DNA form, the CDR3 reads TGTGCCAGCAGTCGTCGGACAGACAATCAGCCCCAGCATTTT. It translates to CASSRRTDNQPQHF.

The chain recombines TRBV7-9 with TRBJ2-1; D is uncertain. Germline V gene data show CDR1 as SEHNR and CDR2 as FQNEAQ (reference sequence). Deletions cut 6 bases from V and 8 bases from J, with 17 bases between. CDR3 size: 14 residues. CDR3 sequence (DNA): TGTGCCAGCAGTGAAGTGTTAGGTCAGGATGAGCAGTTCTTC. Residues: CASSEVLGQDEQFF.

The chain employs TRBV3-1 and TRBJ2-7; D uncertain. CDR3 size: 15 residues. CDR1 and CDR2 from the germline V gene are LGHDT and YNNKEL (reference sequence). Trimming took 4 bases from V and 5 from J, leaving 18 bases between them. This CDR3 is CASSPRVHWGNEQYF. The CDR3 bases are TGTGCCAGCAGCCCCCGGGTTCACTGGGGAAACGAGCAGTACTTC.

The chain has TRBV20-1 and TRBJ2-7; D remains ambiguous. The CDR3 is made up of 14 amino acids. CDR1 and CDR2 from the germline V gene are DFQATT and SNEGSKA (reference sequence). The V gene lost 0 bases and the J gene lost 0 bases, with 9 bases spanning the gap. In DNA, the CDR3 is TGCAGTGCTAGAGATTACGTCAGCTCCTACGAGCAGTACTTC. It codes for CSARDYVSSYEQYF.

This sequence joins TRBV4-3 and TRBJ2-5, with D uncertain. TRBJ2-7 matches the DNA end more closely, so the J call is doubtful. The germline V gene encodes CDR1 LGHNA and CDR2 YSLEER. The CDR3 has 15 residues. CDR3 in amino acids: CASSQDAQNPYEQYF. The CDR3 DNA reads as TGCGCCAGCAGCCAAGATGCACAGAATCCATACGAGCAGTACTTC.

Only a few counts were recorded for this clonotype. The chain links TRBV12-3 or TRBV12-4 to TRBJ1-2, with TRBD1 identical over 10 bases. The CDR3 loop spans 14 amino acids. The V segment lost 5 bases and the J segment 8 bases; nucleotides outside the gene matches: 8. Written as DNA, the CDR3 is TGTGCCAGCAGTAGGGACAGGGGAGAATTCGGCTACACCTTC. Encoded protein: CASSRDRGEFGYTF.

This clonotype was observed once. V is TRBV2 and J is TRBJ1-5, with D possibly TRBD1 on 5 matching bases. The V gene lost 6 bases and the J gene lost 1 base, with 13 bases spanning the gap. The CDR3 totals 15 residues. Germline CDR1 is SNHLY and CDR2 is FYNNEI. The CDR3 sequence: CASSTGAFSNQPQHF. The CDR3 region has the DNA TGTGCCAGCAGCACAGGTGCCTTCAGCAATCAGCCCCAGCATTTT.

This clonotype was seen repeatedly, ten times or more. The CDR3 sequence is CATSRDQGGEQFF. DNA for the CDR3: TGTGCCACCAGCAGAGATCAGGGGGGTGAGCAGTTCTTC. The genes are TRBV15 and TRBJ2-1; D is possibly TRBD1 (7 bases). The ends were cut back, 0 bases at V and 9 bases at J, with 9 bases in the middle. The CDR3 runs to 13 residues. CDR1 and CDR2 (germline): LNHNV, YYDKDF (reference sequence).

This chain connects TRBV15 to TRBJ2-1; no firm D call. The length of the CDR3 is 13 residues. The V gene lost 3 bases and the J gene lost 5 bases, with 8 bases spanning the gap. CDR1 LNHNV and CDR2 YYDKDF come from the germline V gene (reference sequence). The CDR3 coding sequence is TGTGCCACCAGCAGCGGCTGGGACAATGAGCAGTTCTTC. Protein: CATSSGWDNEQFF.

The chain's CDR3 is CSAETAQETQYF. The CDR3 coding sequence is TGCAGTGCAGAAACAGCTCAAGAGACCCAGTACTTC. The chain links TRBV20-1 to TRBJ2-5; D unclear. V was shortened by 6 bases and J by 2 bases, with 10 bases between the two germline ends. CDR3 length: 12 residues. Germline-derived CDR1 and CDR2 are DFQATT and SNEGSKA (reference sequence).

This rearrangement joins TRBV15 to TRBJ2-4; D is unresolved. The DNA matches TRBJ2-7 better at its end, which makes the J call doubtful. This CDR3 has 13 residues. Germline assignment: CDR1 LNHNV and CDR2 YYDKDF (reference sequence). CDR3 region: CATSRDQPYEQYF. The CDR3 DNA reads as TGTGCCACCAGCAGAGATCAGCCCTACGAGCAGTACTTC.

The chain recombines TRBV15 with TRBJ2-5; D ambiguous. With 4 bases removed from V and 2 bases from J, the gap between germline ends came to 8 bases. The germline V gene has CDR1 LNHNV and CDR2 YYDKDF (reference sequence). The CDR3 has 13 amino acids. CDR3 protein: CATSTYSQETQYF. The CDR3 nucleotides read TGTGCCACCAGCACTTACAGTCAAGAGACCCAGTACTTC.

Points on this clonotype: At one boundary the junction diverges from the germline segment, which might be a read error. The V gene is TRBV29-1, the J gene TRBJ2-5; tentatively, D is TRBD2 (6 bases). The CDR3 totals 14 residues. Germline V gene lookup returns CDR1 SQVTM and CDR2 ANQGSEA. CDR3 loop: CSVEEGQGGETPYF. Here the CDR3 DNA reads TGCAGCGTTGAAGAAGGGCAGGGAGGAGAGACCCCGTACTTC.

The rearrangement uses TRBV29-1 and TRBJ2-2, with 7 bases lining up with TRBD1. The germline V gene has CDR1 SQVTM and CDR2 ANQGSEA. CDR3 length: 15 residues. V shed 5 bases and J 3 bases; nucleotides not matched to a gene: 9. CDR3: CSVQQGLGYTGELFF. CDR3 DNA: TGCAGCGTTCAACAGGGGTTGGGGTACACCGGGGAGCTGTTTTTT.

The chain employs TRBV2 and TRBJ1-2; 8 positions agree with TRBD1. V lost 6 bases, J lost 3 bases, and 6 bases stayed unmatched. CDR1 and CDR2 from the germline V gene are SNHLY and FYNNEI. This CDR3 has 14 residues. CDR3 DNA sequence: TGTGCCAGCAGGGGGACAGGAACGGACTATGGCTACACCTTC. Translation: CASRGTGTDYGYTF.

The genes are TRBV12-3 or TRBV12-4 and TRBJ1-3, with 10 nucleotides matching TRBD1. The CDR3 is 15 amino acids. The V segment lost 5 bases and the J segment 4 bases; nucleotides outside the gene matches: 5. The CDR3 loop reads CASSPGTGEGNTIYF. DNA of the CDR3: TGTGCCAGCAGTCCGGGGACAGGGGAAGGAAACACCATATATTTT.